The entry below describes one T cell receptor (beta chain). The data stem from a study of ipilimumab plus nivolumab after autologous stem cell transplantation. Assay: immunoSEQ multiplex PCR; the TCRdb copy retains only in-frame clones and omits some. The sample has 9,100 or so clones; about 70% are singletons. The material sequenced was PBMCs, taken in a trial of ipilimumab plus nivolumab as post-transplant consolidation. The sequence came from a female donor with multiple myeloma.

The CDR3 nucleotides are TGTGCCAGTAGAGGGACAGGGGACTATGGCTACACCTTC. It yields the protein CASRGTGDYGYTF. The rearrangement links TRBV19 to TRBJ1-2, with 10 bases that match TRBD1. After removal of 6 bases from V and 3 bases from J, the junction contained 1 base not matched to a gene. The CDR3 extends over 13 amino acids. CDR1 LNHDA and CDR2 SQIVND come from the germline V gene (reference sequence).